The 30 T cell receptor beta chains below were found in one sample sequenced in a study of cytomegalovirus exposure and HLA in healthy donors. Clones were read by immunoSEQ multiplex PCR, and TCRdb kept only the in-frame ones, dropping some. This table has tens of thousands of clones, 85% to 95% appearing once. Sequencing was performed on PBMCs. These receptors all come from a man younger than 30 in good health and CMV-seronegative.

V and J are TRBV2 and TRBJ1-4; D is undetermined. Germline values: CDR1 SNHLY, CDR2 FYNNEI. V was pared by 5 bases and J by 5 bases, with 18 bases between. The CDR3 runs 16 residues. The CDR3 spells CASSSGPGRENEKLFF. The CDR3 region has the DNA TGTGCCAGCAGTTCCGGGCCGGGGAGGGAAAATGAAAAACTGTTTTTT. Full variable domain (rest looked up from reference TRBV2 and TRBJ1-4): EPEVTQTPSHQVTQMGQEVILRCVPISNHLYFYWYRQILGQKVEFLVSFYNNEISEKSEIFDDQFSVERPDGSNFTLKIRSTKLEDSAMYFCASSSGPGRENEKLFFGSGTQLSVL.

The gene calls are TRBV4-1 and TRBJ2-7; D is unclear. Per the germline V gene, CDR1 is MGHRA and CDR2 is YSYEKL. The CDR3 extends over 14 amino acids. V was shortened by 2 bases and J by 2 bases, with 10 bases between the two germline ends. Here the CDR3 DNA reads TGCGCCAGCAGCCAACCCGGCGGAGCCTACGAGCAGTACTTC. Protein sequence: CASSQPGGAYEQYF.

The CDR3 nucleotides read TGTGCCTGGAATATCGGGAGCTCCTACAATGAGCAGTTCTTC. Protein sequence: CAWNIGSSYNEQFF. The chain uses TRBV30 and TRBJ2-1; TRBD2 might be the D (6 bases). Trimming shortened V by 4 bases and J by 0 bases, and 10 bases separated the two germline ends. The length of the CDR3 is 14 residues. Germline CDR1 and CDR2: GTSNPN and SVGIG (reference sequence).

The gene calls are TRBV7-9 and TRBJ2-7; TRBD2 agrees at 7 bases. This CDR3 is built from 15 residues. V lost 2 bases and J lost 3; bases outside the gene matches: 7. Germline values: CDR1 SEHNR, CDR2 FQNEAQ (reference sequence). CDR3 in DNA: TGTGCCAGCAGCTTAATGGCTAGCGGCAACTACGAGCAGTACTTC. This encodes CASSLMASGNYEQYF.

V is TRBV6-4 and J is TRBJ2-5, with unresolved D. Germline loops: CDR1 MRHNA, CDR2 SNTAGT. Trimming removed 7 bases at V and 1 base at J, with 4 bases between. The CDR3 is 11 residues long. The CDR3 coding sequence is TGTGCCAGCACCGTCCAAGAGACCCAGTACTTC. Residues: CASTVQETQYF.

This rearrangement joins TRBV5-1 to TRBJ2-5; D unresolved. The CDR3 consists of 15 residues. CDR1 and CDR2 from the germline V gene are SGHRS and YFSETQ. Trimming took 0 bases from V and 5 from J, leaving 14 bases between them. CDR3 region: CASSLAPPSSETQYF. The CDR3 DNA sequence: TGCGCCAGCAGCTTGGCCCCCCCGTCGTCGGAGACCCAGTACTTC. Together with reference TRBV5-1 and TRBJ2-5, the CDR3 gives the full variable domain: KAGVTQTPRYLIKTRGQQVTLSCSPISGHRSVSWYQQTPGQGLQFLFEYFSETQRNKGNFPGRFSGRQFSNSRSEMNVSTLELGDSALYLCASSLAPPSSETQYFGPGTRLLVL.

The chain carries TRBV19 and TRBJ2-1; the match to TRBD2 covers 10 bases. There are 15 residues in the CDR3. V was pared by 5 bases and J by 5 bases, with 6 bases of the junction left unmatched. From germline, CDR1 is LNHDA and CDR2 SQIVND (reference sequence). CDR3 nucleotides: TGTGCCAGTAGTGATCCCGGGACTAGCGACAATGAGCAGTTCTTC. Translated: CASSDPGTSDNEQFF. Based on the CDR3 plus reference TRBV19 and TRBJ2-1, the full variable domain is DGGITQSPKYLFRKEGQNVTLSCEQNLNHDAMYWYRQDPGQGLRLIYYSQIVNDFQKGDIAEGYSVSREKKESFPLTVTSAQKNPTAFYLCASSDPGTSDNEQFFGPGTRLTVL.

CDR3 sequence (DNA): TGTGCCAGCAGCAGACTAGCGGAATCGTACGAGCAGTACTTC. Its translation: CASSRLAESYEQYF. This sequence joins TRBV7-9 and TRBJ2-7; 9 bases map to TRBD2. The CDR3 covers 14 residues. Germline V lookup: CDR1 SEHNR, CDR2 FQNEAQ (reference sequence). V shed 5 bases and J 4 bases; nucleotides not matched to a gene: 6. Filled out from reference TRBV7-9 and TRBJ2-7, the complete variable domain reads DTGVSQNPRHKITKRGQNVTFRCDPISEHNRLYWYRQTLGQGPEFLTYFQNEAQLEKSRLLSDRFSAERPKGSFSTLEIQRTEQGDSAMYLCASSRLAESYEQYFGPGTRLTVT.

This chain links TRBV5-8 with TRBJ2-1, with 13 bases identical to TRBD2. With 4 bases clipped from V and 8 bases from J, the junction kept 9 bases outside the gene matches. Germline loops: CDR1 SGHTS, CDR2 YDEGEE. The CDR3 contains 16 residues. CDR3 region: CASSLYRTSGRDEQFF. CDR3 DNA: TGTGCCAGCAGCCTATACCGGACTAGCGGGAGAGATGAGCAGTTCTTC.

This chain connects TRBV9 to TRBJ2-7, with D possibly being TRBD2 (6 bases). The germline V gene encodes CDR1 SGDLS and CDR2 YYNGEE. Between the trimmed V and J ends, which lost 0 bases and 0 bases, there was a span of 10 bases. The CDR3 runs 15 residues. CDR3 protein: CASSVAGGSSYEQYF. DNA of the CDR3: TGTGCCAGCAGCGTAGCTGGGGGGAGCTCCTACGAGCAGTACTTC.

The CDR3 coding sequence is TGTGCCAGCAGTCGTAGTAACACCGGGGTCTACGAGCAGTACTTC. Encoded protein: CASSRSNTGVYEQYF. The chain combines TRBV6-5 with TRBJ2-7; the D gene is possibly TRBD2 (5 bases). Trimming cost V 5 bases and J 3 bases, with 17 bases left between them. CDR1 and CDR2 from the germline V gene are MNHEY and SVGAGI. This CDR3 comprises 15 residues.

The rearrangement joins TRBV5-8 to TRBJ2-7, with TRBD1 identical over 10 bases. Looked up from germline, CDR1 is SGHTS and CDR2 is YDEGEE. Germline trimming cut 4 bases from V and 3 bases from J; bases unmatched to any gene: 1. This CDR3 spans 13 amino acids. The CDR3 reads CASSRDRGYEQYF. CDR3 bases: TGTGCCAGCAGCAGGGACAGGGGCTACGAGCAGTACTTC.

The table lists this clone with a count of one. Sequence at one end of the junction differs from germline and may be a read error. The CDR3 spells CASTLVPSGSYEQYF. CDR3 nucleotides: TGCGCCAGCACCTTGGTACCTAGCGGGAGCTACGAGCAGTACTTC. The gene calls are TRBV5-1 and TRBJ2-7; 10 nucleotides match TRBD2. This CDR3 region has 15 residues. Germline V lookup: CDR1 SGHRS, CDR2 YFSETQ. Using reference TRBV5-1 and TRBJ2-7 for the parts outside the CDR3, the full variable domain is KAGVTQTPRYLIKTRGQQVTLSCSPISGHRSVSWYQQTPGQGLQFLFEYFSETQRNKGNFPGRFSGRQFSNSRSEMNVSTLELGDSALYLCASTLVPSGSYEQYFGPGTRLTVT.

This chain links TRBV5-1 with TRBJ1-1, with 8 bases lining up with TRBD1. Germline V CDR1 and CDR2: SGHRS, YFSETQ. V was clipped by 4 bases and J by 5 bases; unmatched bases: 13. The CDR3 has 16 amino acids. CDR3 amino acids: CASSGGSRQGATEAFF. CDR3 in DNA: TGCGCCAGCAGCGGGGGTTCGCGGCAGGGGGCAACTGAAGCTTTCTTT.

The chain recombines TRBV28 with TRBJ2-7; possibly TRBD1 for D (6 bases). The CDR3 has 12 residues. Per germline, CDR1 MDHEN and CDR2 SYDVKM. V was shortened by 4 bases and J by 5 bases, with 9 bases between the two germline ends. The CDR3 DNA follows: TGTGCCAGCAGTTCTTACAGGGACGAGCAGTACTTC. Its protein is CASSSYRDEQYF.

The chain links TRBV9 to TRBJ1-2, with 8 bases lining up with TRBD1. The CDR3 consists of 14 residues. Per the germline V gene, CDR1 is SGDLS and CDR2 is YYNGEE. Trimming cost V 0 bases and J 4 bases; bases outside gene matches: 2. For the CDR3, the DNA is TGTGCCAGCAGCGTAGGGGACAGGATCTATGGCTACACCTTC. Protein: CASSVGDRIYGYTF.

The CDR3 protein is CASSQALAGGADTQYF. In nucleotides, the CDR3 is TGCGCCAGCAGCCAAGCACTAGCGGGAGGGGCAGATACGCAGTATTTT. V usage is TRBV4-3 and J usage is TRBJ2-3; TRBD2 matches 13 bases. The CDR3 is 16 residues long. The germline V gene encodes CDR1 LGHNA and CDR2 YSLEER. V lost 1 base to trimming and J lost 4 bases; unmatched junction nucleotides: 2.

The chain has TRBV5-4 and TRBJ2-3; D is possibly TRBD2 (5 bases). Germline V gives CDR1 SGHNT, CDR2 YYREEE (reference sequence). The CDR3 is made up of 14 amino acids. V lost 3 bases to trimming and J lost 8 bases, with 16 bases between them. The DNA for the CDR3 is TGTGCCAGCAGCTCACCCGGGTCCGAGGGTACGCAGTATTTT. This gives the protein CASSSPGSEGTQYF.

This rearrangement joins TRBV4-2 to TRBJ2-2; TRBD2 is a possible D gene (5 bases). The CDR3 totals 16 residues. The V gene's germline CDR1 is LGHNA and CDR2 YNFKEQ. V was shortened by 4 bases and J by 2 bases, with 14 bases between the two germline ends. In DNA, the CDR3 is TGTGCCAGCAGCCTGGAGGCGGTCTTAAACACCGGGGAGCTGTTTTTT. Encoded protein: CASSLEAVLNTGELFF.

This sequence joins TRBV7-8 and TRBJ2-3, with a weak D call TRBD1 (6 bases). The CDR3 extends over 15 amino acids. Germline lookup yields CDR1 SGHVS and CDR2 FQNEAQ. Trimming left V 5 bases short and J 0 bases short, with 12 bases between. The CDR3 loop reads CASSRDKSSTDTQYF. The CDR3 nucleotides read TGTGCCAGCAGCCGGGACAAAAGTAGCACAGATACGCAGTATTTT.

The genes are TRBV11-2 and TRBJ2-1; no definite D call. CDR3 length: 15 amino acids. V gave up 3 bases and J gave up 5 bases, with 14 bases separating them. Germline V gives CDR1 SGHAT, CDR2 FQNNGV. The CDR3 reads CASSFHARLNNEQFF. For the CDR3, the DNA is TGTGCCAGCAGCTTCCACGCGAGGCTCAACAATGAGCAGTTCTTC.

The CDR3 protein is CASTGTARDTQYF. CDR3 nucleotides: TGTGCCAGCACTGGGACAGCCAGGGATACGCAGTATTTT. The J gene is TRBJ2-3, the V gene TRBV2; 7 bases agree with TRBD1. Germline V gene sequence: CDR1 SNHLY, CDR2 FYNNEI. This CDR3 contains 13 residues. V shed 7 bases and J 6 bases; nucleotides not matched to a gene: 7.

Here the CDR3 reads CASTAGPGGAQHF. CDR3 coding DNA: TGTGCCAGCACGGCAGGGCCGGGGGGAGCCCAGCATTTT. The chain couples TRBV9 to TRBJ1-5; D is possibly TRBD1 (5 bases). The CDR3 loop spans 13 amino acids. V lost 6 bases, J lost 11 bases, and 18 bases lay in between. In germline, CDR1 is SGDLS, CDR2 YYNGEE.

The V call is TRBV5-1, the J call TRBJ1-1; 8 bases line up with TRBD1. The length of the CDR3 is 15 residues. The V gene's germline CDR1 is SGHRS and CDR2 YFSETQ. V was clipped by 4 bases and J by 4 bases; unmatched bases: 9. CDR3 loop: CASSPTGQGSTEAFF. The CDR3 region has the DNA TGCGCCAGCAGCCCCACAGGACAGGGAAGCACTGAAGCTTTCTTT.

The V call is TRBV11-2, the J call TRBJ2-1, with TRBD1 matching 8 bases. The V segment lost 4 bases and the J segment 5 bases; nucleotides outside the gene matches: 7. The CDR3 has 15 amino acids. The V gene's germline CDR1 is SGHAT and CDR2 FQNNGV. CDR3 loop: CASSSYRGMDNEQFF. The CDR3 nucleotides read TGTGCCAGCAGCTCCTACAGGGGGATGGACAATGAGCAGTTCTTC.

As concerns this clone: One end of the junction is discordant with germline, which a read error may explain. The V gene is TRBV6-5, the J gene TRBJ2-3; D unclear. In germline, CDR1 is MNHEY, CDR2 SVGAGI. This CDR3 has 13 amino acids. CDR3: CVSSYLRTDTQYF. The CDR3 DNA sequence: TGTGTCAGCAGTTACCTCCGCACAGATACGCAGTATTTT.

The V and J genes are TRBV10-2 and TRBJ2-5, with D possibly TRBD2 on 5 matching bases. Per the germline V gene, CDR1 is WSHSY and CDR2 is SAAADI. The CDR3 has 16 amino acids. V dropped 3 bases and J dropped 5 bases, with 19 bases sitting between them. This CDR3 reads CASSERKSGLPETQYF. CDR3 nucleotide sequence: TGCGCCAGCAGTGAACGAAAAAGTGGACTCCCGGAGACCCAGTACTTC.

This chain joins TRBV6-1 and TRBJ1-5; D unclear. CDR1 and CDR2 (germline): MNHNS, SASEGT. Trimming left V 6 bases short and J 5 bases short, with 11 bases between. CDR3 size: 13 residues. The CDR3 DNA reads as TGTGCCAGCAGGAGCGTGGTCGATCAGCCCCAGCATTTT. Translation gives CASRSVVDQPQHF.

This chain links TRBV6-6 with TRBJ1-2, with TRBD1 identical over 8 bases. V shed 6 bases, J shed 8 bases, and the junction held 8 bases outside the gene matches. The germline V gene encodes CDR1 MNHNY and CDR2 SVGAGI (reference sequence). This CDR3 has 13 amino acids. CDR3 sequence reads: CASSPGQGRGYTF. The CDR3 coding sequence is TGTGCCAGCAGCCCCGGACAGGGACGCGGCTACACCTTC.

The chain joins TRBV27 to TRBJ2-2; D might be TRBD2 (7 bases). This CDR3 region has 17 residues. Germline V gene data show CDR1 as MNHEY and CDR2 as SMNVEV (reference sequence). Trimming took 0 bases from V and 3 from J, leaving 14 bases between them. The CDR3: CASSLSRGGTYTGELFF. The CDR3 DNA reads TGTGCCAGCAGTTTATCGAGGGGGGGAACCTACACCGGGGAGCTGTTTTTT.